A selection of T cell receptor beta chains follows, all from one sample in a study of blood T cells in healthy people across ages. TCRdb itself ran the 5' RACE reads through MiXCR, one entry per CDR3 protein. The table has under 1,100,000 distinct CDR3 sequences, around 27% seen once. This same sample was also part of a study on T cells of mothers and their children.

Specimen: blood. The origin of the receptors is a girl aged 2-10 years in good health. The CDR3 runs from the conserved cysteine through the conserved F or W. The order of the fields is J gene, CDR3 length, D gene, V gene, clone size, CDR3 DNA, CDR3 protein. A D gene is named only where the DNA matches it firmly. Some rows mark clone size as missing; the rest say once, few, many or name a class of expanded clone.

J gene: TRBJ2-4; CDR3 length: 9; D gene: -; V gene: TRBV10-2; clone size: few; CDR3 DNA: TGCGCCAGCGGGAGCATTCAGTACTTC; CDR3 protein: CASGSIQYF
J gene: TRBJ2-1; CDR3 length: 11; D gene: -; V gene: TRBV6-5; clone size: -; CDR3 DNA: TGTGCCAGCAGTAACAGGGAGGAGCAGTTCTTC; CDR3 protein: CASSNREEQFF
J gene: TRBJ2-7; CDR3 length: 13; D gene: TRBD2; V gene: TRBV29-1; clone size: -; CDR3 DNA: TGCAGCGTCCTGGGGACTAGCAACCCCGAGCAGTACTTC; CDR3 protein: CSVLGTSNPEQYF
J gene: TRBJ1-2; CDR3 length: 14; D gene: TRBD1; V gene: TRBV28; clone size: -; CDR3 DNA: TGTGCCAGCAGTTTAACGGGACAGGAGGATGGCTACACCTTC; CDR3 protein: CASSLTGQEDGYTF
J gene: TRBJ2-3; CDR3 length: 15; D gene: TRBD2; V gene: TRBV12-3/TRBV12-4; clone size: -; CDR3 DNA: TGTGCCAGCAGTTTGACTAGCGGGAGGGCAGATACGGAGTATTTT; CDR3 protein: CASSLTSGRADTEYF
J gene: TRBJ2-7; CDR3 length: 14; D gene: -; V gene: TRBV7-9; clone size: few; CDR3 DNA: TGTGCCGGCAGCTCAACCACGACCTATTACGAGCAGTACTTC; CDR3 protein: CAGSSTTTYYEQYF
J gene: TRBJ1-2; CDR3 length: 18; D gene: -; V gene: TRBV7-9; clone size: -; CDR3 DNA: TGTGCCAGCAGCTCTAGGCGGAGGGACGACTCCAACGCCTATGGCTACACCTTC; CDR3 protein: CASSSRRRDDSNAYGYTF
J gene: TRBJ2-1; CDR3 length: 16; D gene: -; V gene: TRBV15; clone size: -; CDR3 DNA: TGTGCCACCAGCAGAGTTGGCACAGGGACCTACAATGAGCAGTTCTTC; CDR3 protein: CATSRVGTGTYNEQFF
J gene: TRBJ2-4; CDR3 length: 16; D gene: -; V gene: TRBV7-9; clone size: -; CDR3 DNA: TGTGCCAGCAGCTTATTATTGGAAGGGGGGCCGCACATTCAGTACTTC; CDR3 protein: CASSLLLEGGPHIQYF
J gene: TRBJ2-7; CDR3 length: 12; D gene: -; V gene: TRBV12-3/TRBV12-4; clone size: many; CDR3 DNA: TGTGCCAGCAGTTTAACGTCGTACGAGCAGTACTTC; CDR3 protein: CASSLTSYEQYF